A single sample gave rise to the 20 T cell receptor beta chains below, sequenced in a study of vaccination and CD4 T cells after COVID-19. Treatment meaning: roughly 11-day PBMC culture with coronavirus spike peptide pools or control peptides (ViraFEST assay). From the unexposed donor, CD4+ T cells were collected ahead of the COVID-19 pandemic (2011-2018). An Oncomine TCR Beta short-read assay was used to sequence the DNA from cultured CD4+ T cells. Investigators isolated genomic DNA from cultured CD4+ T cells. TCRdb re-derived calls from the PCR reads in MiXCR, one entry per CDR3 protein. The data show roughly 10,000 distinct CDR3 sequences, about 44% seen once. Their cognate antigens are unknown. Sequenced: CD4+ T cells from blood, cultured in vitro. These receptors came from a human donor in good health.

This clonotype was detected only a few times. The chain recombines TRBV7-2 with TRBJ2-5, with D perhaps TRBD2 (6 bases). In germline, CDR1 is SGHTA, CDR2 FQGNSA. This CDR3 region has 13 residues. Trimming stripped 3 bases from V and 5 bases from J, with 10 bases between. In DNA, the CDR3 is TGTGCCAGCAGCTTTAAAGGAGGGGAGACCCAGTACTTC. Encoded protein: CASSFKGGETQYF.

This sequence joins TRBV4-3 and TRBJ1-5, with 8 bases matching TRBD1. Germline CDR1 LGHNA, CDR2 YSLEER. CDR3 length: 14 residues. Trimming at V came to 8 bases and at J to 4 bases, leaving 7 bases not matched to a gene. The CDR3 reads CASVRQGLNQPQHF. The CDR3 region has the DNA TGCGCCAGCGTAAGACAGGGGCTAAATCAGCCCCAGCATTTT.

V is TRBV11-3 and J is TRBJ1-5, with no clear D. Deletions cut 0 bases from V and 5 bases from J, with 11 bases between. There are 15 residues in the CDR3. The germline CDR1 and CDR2 sequences are SGHNT and YENEEA. CDR3 protein: CASSLERGVDQPQHF. The CDR3 DNA is TGTGCCAGCAGCTTAGAGCGCGGGGTCGATCAGCCCCAGCATTTT. The variable domain in full, completed from reference TRBV11-3 and TRBJ1-5, reads EAGVVQSPRYKIIEKKQPVAFWCNPISGHNTLYWYLQNLGQGPELLIRYENEEAVDDSQLPKDRFSAERLKGVDSTLKIQPAELGDSAVYLCASSLERGVDQPQHFGDGTRLSIL.

This CDR3 is CASSLQGFEQYF. CDR3 bases: TGTGCCAGTAGTTTGCAGGGTTTCGAGCAGTACTTC. The chain carries TRBV19 and TRBJ2-7; D is possibly TRBD1 (5 bases). In germline, CDR1 is LNHDA, CDR2 SQIVND (reference sequence). The V and J ends lost 5 bases and 6 bases respectively, with 11 bases between them. The CDR3 extends over 12 amino acids.

This chain connects TRBV11-2 to TRBJ1-3, with no clear D. CDR1 and CDR2 from the germline V gene are SGHAT and FQNNGV. The CDR3 runs to 12 residues. V lost 3 bases and J 5 bases, leaving 5 bases between the germline ends. The CDR3 DNA is TGTGCCAGCAGCTTGGGTAGAAACACCATATATTTT. Its translation: CASSLGRNTIYF. Based on the CDR3 plus reference TRBV11-2 and TRBJ1-3, the full variable domain is EAGVAQSPRYKIIEKRQSVAFWCNPISGHATLYWYQQILGQGPKLLIQFQNNGVVDDSQLPKDRFSAERLKGVDSTLKIQPAKLEDSAVYLCASSLGRNTIYFGEGSWLTVV.

This clonotype turned up a few times. The chain joins TRBV27 to TRBJ2-5; 11 bases agree with TRBD2. Per germline, CDR1 MNHEY and CDR2 SMNVEV (reference sequence). V dropped 3 bases and J dropped 4; count of bases not matched to a gene: 7. The CDR3 runs to 16 residues. In DNA, the CDR3 is TGTGCCAGCAGTTTGATTAGCGGGAGGGCCGGAGAGACCCAGTACTTC. Translation gives CASSLISGRAGETQYF.

The chain carries TRBV28 and TRBJ1-2, with D maybe TRBD1 (5 bases). The CDR3 runs 13 residues. Germline CDR1 MDHEN, CDR2 SYDVKM. V was cut by 6 bases and J by 8 bases, with 16 bases left in between. The CDR3 loop reads CASRVRVGAGYTF. In nucleotides, the CDR3 is TGTGCCAGCAGGGTGAGGGTAGGGGCAGGCTACACCTTC.

This sequence joins TRBV7-8 and TRBJ2-2; D may correspond to TRBD1 or TRBD2 (5 bases each). Germline lookup yields CDR1 SGHVS and CDR2 FQNEAQ. The CDR3 totals 15 residues. V gave up 6 bases and J gave up 5 bases, with 16 bases separating them. CDR3 bases: TGTGCCAGCAGGCCCGGGACGGTGGGGACCGGGGAGCTGTTTTTT. Protein product: CASRPGTVGTGELFF.

This clonotype has only a few counts. The CDR3 reads CSARDLSAGEVNQPQHF. The CDR3 region has the DNA TGCAGTGCTAGAGATCTCAGCGCGGGGGAAGTTAATCAGCCCCAGCATTTT. The gene calls are TRBV20-1 and TRBJ1-5; D is possibly TRBD1 (5 bases). The V end was cut by 0 bases, the J end by 4 bases, with 19 bases between. This CDR3 contains 17 residues. Germline V gene lookup returns CDR1 DFQATT and CDR2 SNEGSKA (reference sequence).

This chain connects TRBV18 to TRBJ1-1; the match to TRBD1 covers 8 bases. J gave up 1 base and V 2 bases, and 6 bases lay outside the gene matches. This CDR3 has 16 amino acids. Per the germline V gene, CDR1 is KGHSH and CDR2 is LQKENI. The CDR3 reads CASSPFQGAKNTEAFF. In DNA, the CDR3 is TGTGCCAGCTCACCATTCCAGGGGGCGAAGAACACTGAAGCTTTCTTT.

In its sample, this clonotype was seen a few times. The V and J genes are TRBV19 and TRBJ2-2; D call uncertain. Germline CDR1 is LNHDA and CDR2 is SQIVND (reference sequence). The V gene lost 3 bases and the J gene lost 4 bases, with 9 bases spanning the gap. The CDR3 is 14 amino acids. This CDR3 reads CASSIRWSTGELFF. CDR3 in DNA: TGTGCCAGTAGTATTCGATGGAGCACCGGGGAGCTGTTTTTT.

This clonotype was seen more than once but under ten times. The rearrangement uses TRBV7-2 and TRBJ1-5; no definite D call. Per the germline V gene, CDR1 is SGHTA and CDR2 is FQGNSA. Trimming pared 3 bases from V and 3 bases from J, leaving 9 bases between. CDR3 length: 14 residues. The CDR3 reads CASSLDITNQPQHF. The CDR3 coding sequence is TGTGCCAGCAGCTTGGATATTACCAATCAGCCCCAGCATTTT.

This clonotype has a handful of counts. The chain employs TRBV20-1 and TRBJ2-7, with 7 bases lining up with TRBD2. There are 12 residues in the CDR3. Unmatched junction bases numbered 3, after V lost 5 bases and J lost 2 bases. CDR1 and CDR2 from the germline V gene are DFQATT and SNEGSKA (reference sequence). CDR3: CSAAGLAYEQYF. The CDR3 nucleotides read TGCAGTGCTGCCGGACTAGCCTACGAGCAGTACTTC.

This clonotype has just a few counts. V is TRBV6-1 and J is TRBJ2-1; 7 bases match TRBD1. CDR1 and CDR2 from the germline V gene are MNHNS and SASEGT. V lost 7 bases, J lost 8 bases, and 14 bases stayed unmatched. This CDR3 region has 15 residues. The CDR3 coding sequence is TGTGCCAGCATAGCCCGGGACAGAAAGATTGATGAGCAGTTCTTC. Its translation: CASIARDRKIDEQFF.

The chain links TRBV28 to TRBJ2-7; tentatively, D is TRBD1 or TRBD2 (5 bases each). The length of the CDR3 is 15 residues. V was clipped by 3 bases and J by 2 bases, with 14 bases between them. Germline lookup yields CDR1 MDHEN and CDR2 SYDVKM. CDR3 loop: CASSLGRQSTYEQYF. CDR3 DNA sequence: TGTGCCAGCAGTTTGGGGAGACAGTCAACCTACGAGCAGTACTTC.

The gene calls are TRBV6-1 and TRBJ2-5, with no clear D. There are 14 residues in the CDR3. Trimming shortened V by 7 bases and J by 3 bases, and 15 bases separated the two germline ends. Per the germline V gene, CDR1 is MNHNS and CDR2 is SASEGT. The CDR3 loop reads CASKLSWAEETQYF. CDR3 coding DNA: TGTGCCAGCAAACTTAGCTGGGCAGAAGAGACCCAGTACTTC.

The chain combines TRBV20-1 with TRBJ1-1; a possible D gene is TRBD1 (6 bases). The CDR3 length is 13 residues. V was shortened by 5 bases and J by 0 bases, with 10 bases between the two germline ends. Germline CDR1 reads DFQATT; CDR2 reads SNEGSKA (reference sequence). CDR3 sequence reads: CSAWTALNTEAFF. In nucleotides, the CDR3 is TGCAGTGCTTGGACAGCCTTGAACACTGAAGCTTTCTTT.

The chain has TRBV20-1 and TRBJ2-5; possible D gene TRBD1, 5 bases. The germline V gene has CDR1 DFQATT and CDR2 SNEGSKA (reference sequence). The ends were cut back, 5 bases at V and 3 bases at J, with 19 bases in the middle. The length of the CDR3 is 15 residues. The CDR3 nucleotides read TGCAGTGCTTACCTAGGTGCTACAGGCAAAGAGACCCAGTACTTC. Translating gives CSAYLGATGKETQYF.

The chain joins TRBV10-3 to TRBJ2-1, with 9 bases identical to TRBD2. Germline V gives CDR1 ENHRY, CDR2 SYGVKD. The CDR3 runs 16 residues. The junction had 9 bases not matched to a gene; V was cut back by 3 bases and J by 6 bases. The CDR3 DNA sequence: TGTGCCATCAGTGACCCCGTTGGTAGCGGGAGCAATGAGCAGTTCTTC. It codes for CAISDPVGSGSNEQFF.

V usage is TRBV5-1 and J usage is TRBJ2-1; D may be TRBD1 or TRBD2 (5 bases each). V lost 4 bases, J lost 0 bases, and 14 bases lay in between. Germline-derived CDR1 and CDR2 are SGHRS and YFSETQ. The CDR3 is made up of 16 amino acids. Here the CDR3 DNA reads TGCGCCAGCAGCCCGCCTGGGACGAGCTCCTACAATGAGCAGTTCTTC. Its protein product is CASSPPGTSSYNEQFF.